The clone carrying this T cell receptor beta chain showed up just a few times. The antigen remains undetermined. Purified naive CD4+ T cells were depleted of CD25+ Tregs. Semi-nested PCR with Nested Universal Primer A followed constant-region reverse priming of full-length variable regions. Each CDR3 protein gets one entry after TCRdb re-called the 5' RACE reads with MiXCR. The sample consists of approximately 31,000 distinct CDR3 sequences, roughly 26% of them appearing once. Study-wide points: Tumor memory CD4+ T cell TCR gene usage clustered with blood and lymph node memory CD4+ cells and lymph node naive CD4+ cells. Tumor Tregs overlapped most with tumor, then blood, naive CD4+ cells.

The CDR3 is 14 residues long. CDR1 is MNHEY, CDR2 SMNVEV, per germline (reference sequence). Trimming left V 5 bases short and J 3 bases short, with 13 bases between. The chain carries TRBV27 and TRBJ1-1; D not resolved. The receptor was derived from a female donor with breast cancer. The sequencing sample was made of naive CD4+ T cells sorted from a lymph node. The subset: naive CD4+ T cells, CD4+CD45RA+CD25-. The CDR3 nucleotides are TGTGCCAGCAGTCTAAAAAACTCCCACACTGAAGCTTTCTTT. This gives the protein CASSLKNSHTEAFF.